The present T cell receptor (beta chain) was sequenced within a study of graft-versus-host responses after intestinal transplantation. Study information: Multivisceral, liver-intestinal, or isolated intestinal transplants were given to recipients. Anti-thymocyte globulin was used for induction in all recipients, who then took tacrolimus and steroids for approximately 3 years.

Points from the study as a whole: Detected in recipient marrow were GvH clones, some of which were first observed in ileum or blood.

With regard to this clone: What it binds is not known.

This CDR3 contains 15 residues. In germline, CDR1 is MNHNS, CDR2 SASEGT. Sequenced by immunoSEQ multiplex PCR; TCRdb stores in-frame clones only, minus some. The repertoire includes about 29,000 clones, 85% to 95% of them detected once, and less than 0.75% sits in the top ten. The chain couples TRBV6-1 to TRBJ2-5; 9 bases align to TRBD2. The J call may be faulty, since TRBJ2-7 better matches the DNA end. The sequence was collected from a human patient who received an intestinal transplant, so some T cells may come from the graft donor. Material: PBMCs, obtained 66 days after intestinal transplant. The CDR3 region is CASRALAGSSYEQYF. The CDR3 coding sequence is TGTGCCAGCCGAGCCCTAGCGGGATCTTCCTACGAGCAGTACTTC.